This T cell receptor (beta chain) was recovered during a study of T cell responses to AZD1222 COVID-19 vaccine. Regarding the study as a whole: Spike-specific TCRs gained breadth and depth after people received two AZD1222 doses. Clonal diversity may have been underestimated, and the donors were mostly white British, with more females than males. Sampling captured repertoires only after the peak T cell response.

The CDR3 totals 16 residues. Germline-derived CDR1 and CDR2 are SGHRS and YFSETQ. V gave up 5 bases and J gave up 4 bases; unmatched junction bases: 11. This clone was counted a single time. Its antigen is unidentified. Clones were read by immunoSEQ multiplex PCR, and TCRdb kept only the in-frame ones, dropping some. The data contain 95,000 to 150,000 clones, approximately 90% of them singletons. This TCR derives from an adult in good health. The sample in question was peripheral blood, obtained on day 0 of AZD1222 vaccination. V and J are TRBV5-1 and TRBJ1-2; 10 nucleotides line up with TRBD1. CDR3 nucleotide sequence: TGCGCCAGCAGATTGACAGGGGGCGTTATTCCCTATGGCTACACCTTC. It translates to CASRLTGGVIPYGYTF.